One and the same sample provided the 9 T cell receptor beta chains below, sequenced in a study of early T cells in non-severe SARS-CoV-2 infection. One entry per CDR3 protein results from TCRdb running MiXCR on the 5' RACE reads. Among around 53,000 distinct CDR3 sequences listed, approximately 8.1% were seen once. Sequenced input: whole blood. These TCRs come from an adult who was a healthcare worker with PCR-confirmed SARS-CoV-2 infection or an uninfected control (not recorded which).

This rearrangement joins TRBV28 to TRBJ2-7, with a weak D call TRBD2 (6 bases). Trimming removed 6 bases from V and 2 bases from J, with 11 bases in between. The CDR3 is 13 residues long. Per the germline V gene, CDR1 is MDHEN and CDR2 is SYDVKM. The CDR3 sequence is CASSLPGAYEQYF. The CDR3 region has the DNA TGTGCCAGCAGCCTTCCGGGGGCCTACGAGCAGTACTTC. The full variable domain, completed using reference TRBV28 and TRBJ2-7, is DVKVTQSSRYLVKRTGEKVFLECVQDMDHENMFWYRQDPGLGLRLIYFSYDVKMKEKGDIPEGYSVSREKKERFSLILESASTNQTSMYLCASSLPGAYEQYFGPGTRLTVT.

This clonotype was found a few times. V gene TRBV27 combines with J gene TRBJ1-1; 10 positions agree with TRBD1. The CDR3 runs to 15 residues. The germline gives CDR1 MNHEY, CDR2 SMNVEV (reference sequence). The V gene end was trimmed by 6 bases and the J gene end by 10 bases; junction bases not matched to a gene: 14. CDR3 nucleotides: TGTGCCAGCAGAGCCGGGACAGGGGTCTCGTCAGGAGCTTTCTTT. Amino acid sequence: CASRAGTGVSSGAFF.

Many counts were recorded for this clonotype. CDR3 amino acids: CASSFPFETGGADEKLFF. As DNA, the CDR3 is TGTGCCAGCAGTTTCCCCTTCGAGACAGGGGGCGCCGATGAAAAACTGTTTTTT. The rearrangement uses TRBV28 and TRBJ1-4; 10 positions agree with TRBD1. Germline values: CDR1 MDHEN, CDR2 SYDVKM. The CDR3 has 18 residues. J lost 6 bases, V lost 3 bases, and 13 bases had no gene match.

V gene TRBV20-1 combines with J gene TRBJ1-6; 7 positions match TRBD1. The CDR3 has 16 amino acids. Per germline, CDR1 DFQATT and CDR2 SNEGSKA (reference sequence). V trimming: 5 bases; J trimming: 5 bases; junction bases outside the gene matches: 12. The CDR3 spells CSAPRDSQFDNSPLHF. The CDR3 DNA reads TGCAGTGCTCCACGGGACAGCCAATTCGATAATTCACCCCTCCACTTT.

CDR3 region: CASSLGRAISYNEQFF. CDR3 DNA: TGTGCCAGCAGCTTAGGACGGGCCATCTCCTACAATGAGCAGTTCTTC. The chain combines TRBV5-4 with TRBJ2-1; no reliable D call. Per germline, CDR1 SGHNT and CDR2 YYREEE (reference sequence). Trimming left V 2 bases short and J 0 bases short, with 12 bases between. The CDR3 has 16 residues. Based on the CDR3 plus reference TRBV5-4 and TRBJ2-1, the full variable domain is ETGVTQSPTHLIKTRGQQVTLRCSSQSGHNTVSWYQQALGQGPQFIFQYYREEENGRGNFPPRFSGLQFPNYSSELNVNALELDDSALYLCASSLGRAISYNEQFFGPGTRLTVL.

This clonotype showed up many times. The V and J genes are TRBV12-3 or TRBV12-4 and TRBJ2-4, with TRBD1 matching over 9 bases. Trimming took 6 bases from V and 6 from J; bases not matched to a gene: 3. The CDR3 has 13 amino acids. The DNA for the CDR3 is TGTGCCAGCAGACCGGGACAGGGAAACATTCAGTACTTC. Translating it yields CASRPGQGNIQYF.

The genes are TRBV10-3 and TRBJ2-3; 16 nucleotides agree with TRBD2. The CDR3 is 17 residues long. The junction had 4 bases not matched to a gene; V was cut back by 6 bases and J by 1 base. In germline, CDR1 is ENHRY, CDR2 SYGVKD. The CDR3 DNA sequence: TGTGCCATCAGCCCCGGGACTAGCGGGGGGGGCACAGATACGCAGTATTTT. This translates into CAISPGTSGGGTDTQYF.

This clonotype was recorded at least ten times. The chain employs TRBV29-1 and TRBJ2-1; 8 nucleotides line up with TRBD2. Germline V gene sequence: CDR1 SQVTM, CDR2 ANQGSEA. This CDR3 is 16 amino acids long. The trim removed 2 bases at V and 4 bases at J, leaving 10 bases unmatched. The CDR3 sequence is CSVENVGASGYNEQFF. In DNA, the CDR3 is TGCAGCGTTGAAAACGTCGGGGCTAGCGGGTACAATGAGCAGTTCTTC.

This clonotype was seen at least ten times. CDR3 protein: CAIERRQGSQPQHF. The CDR3 DNA sequence: TGCGCCATCGAGCGACGACAGGGGAGTCAGCCCCAGCATTTT. This chain joins TRBV10-1 and TRBJ1-5; 8 positions agree with TRBD1. Germline loops: CDR1 WNHNN, CDR2 SYGVQD (reference sequence). The CDR3 extends over 14 amino acids. V gave up 10 bases and J gave up 6 bases; unmatched junction bases: 11.